This T cell receptor beta chain was identified during a study of shared clonotypes between healthy human individuals. The donors, all of them Caucasian adults, lived in Nashville, Tennessee. Deep-level assay runs were performed. Original analysis: Junction-only sequences without quality scores were provided by ImmunoSEQ, so filtering was different. TCRdb's table, derived via immunoSEQ multiplex PCR, lists solely in-frame clones and lacks some. That table gives V, J and clone size, and the DNA gave D and trimming. The sample lists fewer than 600,000 clones, just over 75% occurring once. After removal of 3 bases from V and 0 bases from J, the junction contained 7 bases not matched to a gene. Germline CDR1 reads SGDLS; CDR2 reads YYNGEE. This CDR3 spans 16 amino acids.

Sequencing was carried out using PBMCs. The chain joins TRBV9 to TRBJ1-2, with 8 positions matching TRBD1. The clonotype was recovered from a woman aged 40 to 50 in good health. Some clones in this sample may be carry-over from other donors' samples. The CDR3 coding sequence is TGTGCCAGCAGCGCAGGGGGCGGCCAAGCTAACTATGGCTACACCTTC. This codes for CASSAGGGQANYGYTF.